This TCR beta chain was observed in a study of control samples from healthy donors and cancer patients. Produced via immunoSEQ multiplex PCR; TCRdb's table is partial and in-frame only. The profile shows around 79,000 clones, 93% of them singletons. Germline V lookup: CDR1 MDHEN, CDR2 SYDVKM. Between the trimmed V and J ends, which lost 5 bases and 2 bases, there was a span of 14 bases. The CDR3 runs to 15 residues. The rearrangement uses TRBV28 and TRBJ2-3, with no clear D. Sequencing was done on a sample of PBMCs. The origin of this receptor is a woman between 40 and 50 years old with lung cancer. DNA for the CDR3: TGTGCCAGCAGTGCGGACCAACGGGCCACAGATACGCAGTATTTT. The encoded protein is CASSADQRATDTQYF.